Given below is one T cell receptor (beta chain) in context. These data originate in a study of blood T cell repertoires in COVID-19. Study-level information: The United States, Italy and Spain were the sources of the acute and convalescent COVID-19 samples. From T cells, B-cell-depleted T cells, or PBMCs came the material, which was cDNA or gDNA.

The CDR3 length is 15 residues. Germline V lookup: CDR1 SGHTA, CDR2 FQGNSA. Trimming stripped 3 bases from V and 0 bases from J, with 9 bases between. Some clones are missing from TCRdb's copy, which holds only in-frame ones; the method was immunoSEQ multiplex PCR. This sample yields tens of thousands of clones, of which around 85% are seen a single time; around an eighth belongs to the top ten. The sample was peripheral blood. This clonotype originated in a human donor in a cohort sampled during active COVID-19. The V gene is TRBV7-2, the J gene TRBJ1-3, with D possibly TRBD1 on 5 matching bases. The CDR3, as DNA: TGTGCCAGCAGCTTTACAGGAGACTCTGGAAACACCATATATTTT. As protein: CASSFTGDSGNTIYF.